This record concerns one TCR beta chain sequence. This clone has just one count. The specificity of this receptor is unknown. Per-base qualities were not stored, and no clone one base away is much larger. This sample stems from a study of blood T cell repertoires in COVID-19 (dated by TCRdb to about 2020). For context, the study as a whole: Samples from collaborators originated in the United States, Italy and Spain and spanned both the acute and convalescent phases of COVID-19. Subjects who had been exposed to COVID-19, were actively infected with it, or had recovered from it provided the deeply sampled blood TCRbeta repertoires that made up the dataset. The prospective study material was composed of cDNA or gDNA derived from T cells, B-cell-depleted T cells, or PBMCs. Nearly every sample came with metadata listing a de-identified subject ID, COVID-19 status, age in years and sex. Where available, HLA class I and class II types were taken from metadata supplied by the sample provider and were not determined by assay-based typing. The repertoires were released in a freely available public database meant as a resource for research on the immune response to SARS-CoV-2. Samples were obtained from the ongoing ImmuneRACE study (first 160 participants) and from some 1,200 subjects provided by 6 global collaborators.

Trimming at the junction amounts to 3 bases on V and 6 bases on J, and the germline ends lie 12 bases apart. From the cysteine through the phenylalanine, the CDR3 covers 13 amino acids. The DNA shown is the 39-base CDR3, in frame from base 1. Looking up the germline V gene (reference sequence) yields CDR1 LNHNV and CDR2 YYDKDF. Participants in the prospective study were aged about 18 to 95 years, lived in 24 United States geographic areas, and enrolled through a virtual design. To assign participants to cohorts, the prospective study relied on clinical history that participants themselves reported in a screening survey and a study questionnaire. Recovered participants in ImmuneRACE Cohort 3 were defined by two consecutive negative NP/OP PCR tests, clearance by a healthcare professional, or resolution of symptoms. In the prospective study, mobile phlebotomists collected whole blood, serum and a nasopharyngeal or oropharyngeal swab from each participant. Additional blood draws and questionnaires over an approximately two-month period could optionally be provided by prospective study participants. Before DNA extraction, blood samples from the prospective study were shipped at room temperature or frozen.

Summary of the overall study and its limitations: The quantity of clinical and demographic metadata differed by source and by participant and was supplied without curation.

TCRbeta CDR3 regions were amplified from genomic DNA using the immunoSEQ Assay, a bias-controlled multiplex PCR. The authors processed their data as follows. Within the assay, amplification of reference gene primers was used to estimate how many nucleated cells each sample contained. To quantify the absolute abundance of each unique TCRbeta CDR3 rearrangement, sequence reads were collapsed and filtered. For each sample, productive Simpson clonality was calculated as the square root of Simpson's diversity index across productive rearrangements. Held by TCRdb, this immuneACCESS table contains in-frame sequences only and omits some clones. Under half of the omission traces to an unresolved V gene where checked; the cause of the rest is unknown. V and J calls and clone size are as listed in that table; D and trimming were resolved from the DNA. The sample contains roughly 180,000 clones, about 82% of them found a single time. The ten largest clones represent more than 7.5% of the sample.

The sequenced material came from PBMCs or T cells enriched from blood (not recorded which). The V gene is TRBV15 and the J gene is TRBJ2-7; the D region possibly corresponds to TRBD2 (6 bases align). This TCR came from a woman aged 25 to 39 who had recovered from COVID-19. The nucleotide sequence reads TGTGCCACCAGCAGGGGCCGGACTACCGAGCAGTACTTC. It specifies CATSRGRTTEQYF.